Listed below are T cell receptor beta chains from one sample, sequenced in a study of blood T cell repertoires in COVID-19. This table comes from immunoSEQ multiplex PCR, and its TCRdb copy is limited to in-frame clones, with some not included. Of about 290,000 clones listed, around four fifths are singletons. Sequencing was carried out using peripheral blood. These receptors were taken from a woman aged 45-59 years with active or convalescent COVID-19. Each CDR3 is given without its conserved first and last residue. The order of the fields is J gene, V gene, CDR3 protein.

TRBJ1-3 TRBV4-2 ASSQDPTGGGGNTIY
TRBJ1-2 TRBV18 ASSKDSNYGYT
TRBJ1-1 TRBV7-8 ASRASGTGGTTEAF
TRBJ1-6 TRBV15 ATSRDSFGRGYNSPLH
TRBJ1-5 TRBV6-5 ASSPREGQPQH
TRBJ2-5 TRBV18 ASSTFAGGQETQY
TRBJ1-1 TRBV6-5 ASSKTGAWNTEAF
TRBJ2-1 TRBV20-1 SAKLYNEQF
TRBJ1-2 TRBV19 ASEGGGTDAFYGYT
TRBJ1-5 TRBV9 ASSVVRAGYDSNQPQH
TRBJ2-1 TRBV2 ASSERDRGAYNEQF
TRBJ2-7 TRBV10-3 ATQTSFSYEQY
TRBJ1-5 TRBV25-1 ASSEQGNQPQH
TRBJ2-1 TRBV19 ASRVQGLAGRLRPSTSAYNEQF
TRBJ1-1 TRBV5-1 ASSFREQGDTEAF
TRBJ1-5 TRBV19 ASGQGARQPQH
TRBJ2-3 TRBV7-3 ASSLGLASTDTQY
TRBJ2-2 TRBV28 ASRLAGFTGELF
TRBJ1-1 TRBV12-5 ASGLSTGGSTEAF
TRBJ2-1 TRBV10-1 ASSDQREGRGEQF
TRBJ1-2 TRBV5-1 ASSLDPTNYGYT
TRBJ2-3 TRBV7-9 ASSLWDRGPGDTQY
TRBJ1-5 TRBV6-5 ASSYSAGQPQH
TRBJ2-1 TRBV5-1 ASSTTGSHNEQF
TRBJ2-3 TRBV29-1 SVRQGDTQY
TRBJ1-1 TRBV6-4 ASSDSTGNTEAF
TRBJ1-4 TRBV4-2 ASSQDFSTAITLF
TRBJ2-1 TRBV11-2 ASSLPAGVPHEQF
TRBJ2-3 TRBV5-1 ASSLAGSTDTQY
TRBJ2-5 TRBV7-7 ASSLALGTGGETQY
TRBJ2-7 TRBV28 ASRQGSYEQY
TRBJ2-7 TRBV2 ASSEGGTRIYEQY
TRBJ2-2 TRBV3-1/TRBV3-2 ASSRPGVPGELF
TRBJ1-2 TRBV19 ASSAPGTGKAGYT
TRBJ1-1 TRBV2 ASSRDRAKNTEAF